This TCR beta chain was identified during a study of T-cell memory formation after mild COVID-19. Study background: TCR clusters were largely donor specific.

Comments on this clonotype: Its target is not known.

Study-level results: Clones shrinking from day 15 to 85 showed even CD4/CD8 mixes; later expanders tilted CD4+. Certain responding clones were present in pre-infection memory, suggesting participation of cross-reactive memory. The SARS-CoV-2 specificity of second-wave clones reaching peak at day 37 remained unverified.

This CDR3 contains 13 residues. Germline-derived CDR1 and CDR2 are LGHDT and YNNKEL (reference sequence). Trimming stripped 5 bases from V and 1 base from J, with 9 bases between. TCRdb passed the 5' RACE reads through MiXCR, listing each CDR3 protein once. The top ten clones hold 9.5% to 15% of a sample with 450,000 to 650,000 distinct CDR3 sequences, roughly 17% of them seen once. This receptor was taken from an adult woman who had mild COVID-19 (a few samples of this study predate the infection). Cell type and time point are not known. The chain links TRBV3-1 to TRBJ2-7; D gene ambiguous. The sample consisted of PBMCs or a T cell subset sorted from them (not recorded which). CDR3 bases: TGTGCCAGCAGCTGGACGGAGTCCTACGAGCAGTACTTC. Protein: CASSWTESYEQYF.